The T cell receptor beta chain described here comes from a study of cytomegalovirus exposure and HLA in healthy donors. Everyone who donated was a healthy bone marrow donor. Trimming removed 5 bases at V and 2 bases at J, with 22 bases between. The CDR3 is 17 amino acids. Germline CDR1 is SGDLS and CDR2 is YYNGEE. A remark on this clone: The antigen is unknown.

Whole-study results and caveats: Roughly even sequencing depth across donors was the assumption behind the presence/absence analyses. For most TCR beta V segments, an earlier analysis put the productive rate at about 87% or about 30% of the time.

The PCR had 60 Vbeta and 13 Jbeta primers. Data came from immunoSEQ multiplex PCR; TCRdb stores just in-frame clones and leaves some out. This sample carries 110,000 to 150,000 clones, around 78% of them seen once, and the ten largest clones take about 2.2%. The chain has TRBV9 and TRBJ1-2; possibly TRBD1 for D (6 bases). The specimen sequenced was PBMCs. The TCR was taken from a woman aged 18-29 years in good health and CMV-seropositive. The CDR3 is CASRRKSGTRENYGYTF. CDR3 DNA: TGTGCCAGCAGACGAAAATCCGGGACAAGAGAAAACTATGGCTACACCTTC. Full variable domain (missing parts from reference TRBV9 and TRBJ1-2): DSGVTQTPKHLITATGQRVTLRCSPRSGDLSVYWYQQSLDQGLQFLIQYYNGEERAKGNILERFSAQQFPDLHSELNLSSLELGDSALYFCASRRKSGTRENYGYTFGSGTRLTVV.